Listed below are T cell receptor beta chains from one sample, sequenced in a study of blood T cells in healthy people across ages. TCRdb called the 5' RACE reads again in MiXCR, with one record for every CDR3 protein. The sample includes over 950,000 distinct CDR3 sequences, about 51% seen only once; the top ten take about a fifth. Sequencing was performed on blood. The receptors were gathered from an older woman in good health. Each CDR3 is given with its conserved first and last residue. The order of the fields is J gene, D gene, clone size, V gene, CDR3 DNA, CDR3 protein. A D gene is named only where the DNA matches it firmly. The size of a clone is reported for some rows only, either as once, few or many, or as a class for expanded clones.

TRBJ2-2 | TRBD2 | NA | TRBV7-7 | TGTGCCAGCAGCCCGGAGGGAGCGGGAGATGTGTCCGGGGAGCTGTTTTTT | CASSPEGAGDVSGELFF
TRBJ2-7 | NA | NA | TRBV28 | TGTGCCAGCAGTTTATTCGAGAGAGCCTACAATGAGCAGTACTTC | CASSLFERAYNEQYF
TRBJ1-2 | NA | few | TRBV12-3/TRBV12-4 | TGTGCCAGCACTACCGGACGGAACTATGGCTACACCTTC | CASTTGRNYGYTF
TRBJ2-1 | TRBD2 | NA | TRBV20-1 | TGCAGTGCTAGAGATCCCGGGAGGGCCTGGAATGAGCAGTTCTTC | CSARDPGRAWNEQFF
TRBJ2-1 | NA | NA | TRBV20-1 | TGCAGTGCTCCTTCTATACAAGACAATGAGCAGTTCTTC | CSAPSIQDNEQFF
TRBJ2-7 | NA | NA | TRBV4-1 | TGCGCCAGCAGCCAAGAGTTAGGACGGAAGAGAGGCGAGCAGTACTTC | CASSQELGRKRGEQYF
TRBJ2-1 | NA | NA | TRBV4-2 | TGTGCCAGCAGCCCCCAACCGGCTAGAGAAGGCAATGGTGAGCAGTTCTTC | CASSPQPAREGNGEQFF
TRBJ2-1 | TRBD2 | few | TRBV4-1 | TGCGCCAGCAGCCAAGGCGGGACTAGCGGGAGCCGCTACAATGAGCAGTTCTTC | CASSQGGTSGSRYNEQFF
TRBJ2-1 | NA | few | TRBV7-2 | TGTGCCAGCAGTCTACTCGGGGAGAACTCCTACAATGAGCAGTTCTTC | CASSLLGENSYNEQFF
TRBJ2-5 | TRBD1 | NA | TRBV18 | TGTGCCAGCTCACCGTTCAGGGGGCGCGAGGAGACCCAGTACTTC | CASSPFRGREETQYF
TRBJ2-1 | TRBD2 | NA | TRBV3-1 | TGTGCCAGCAGCCAAGGGGCGGGAGTAATTTACAATGAGCAGTTCTTC | CASSQGAGVIYNEQFF
TRBJ1-1 | NA | NA | TRBV18 | TGTGCCAGCTCACCAGTCTCAGGGCACACTGAAGCTTTCTTT | CASSPVSGHTEAFF
TRBJ2-5 | NA | NA | TRBV20-1 | TGCAGTGCTAGAGAGACAGACTATCAAGAGACCCAGTACTTC | CSARETDYQETQYF
TRBJ2-2 | NA | NA | TRBV28 | TGTGCCAGCAGTTTCCCCAGGGATTCGAACACCGGGGAGCTGTTTTTT | CASSFPRDSNTGELFF
TRBJ2-1 | TRBD2 | few | TRBV29-1 | TGCAGCACATGGACTAGCGGGAGCTCCTACAATGAGCAGTTCTTC | CSTWTSGSSYNEQFF
TRBJ2-5 | TRBD2 | NA | TRBV3-1 | TGTGCCAGCGTACCGGGACTAGCGGGAGTGGTCGGGACCCAGTACTTC | CASVPGLAGVVGTQYF
TRBJ1-2 | TRBD1 | NA | TRBV6-6 | TGTGCCAGCAGCCCCGGGACAGGGGGTCGTGGCTACACCTTC | CASSPGTGGRGYTF
TRBJ2-7 | NA | few | TRBV4-1 | TGCGCCAGCAGCCAAGGGGTGGGATACGAGCAGTACTTC | CASSQGVGYEQYF
TRBJ1-2 | NA | NA | TRBV4-1 | TGCGCCAGCAGCCATCGGGGTAGCTATGGCTACACCTTC | CASSHRGSYGYTF
TRBJ1-1 | NA | NA | TRBV3-1 | TGTGCCAGCAGCCAAGAGCCGCAGGGGAAGGTGAGCACTGAAGCTTTCTTT | CASSQEPQGKVSTEAFF
TRBJ2-3 | NA | NA | TRBV7-9 | TGTGCCAGCAGCTTAGCTAGACTAGGCACAGATACGCAGTATTTT | CASSLARLGTDTQYF
TRBJ1-1 | NA | NA | TRBV4-2 | TGTGCCAGCAGCCAAGAAGGCTCCCCCGGGAGGGCCACTGAAGCTTTCTTT | CASSQEGSPGRATEAFF
TRBJ1-2 | TRBD1 | NA | TRBV27 | TGTGCCAGCAGTTTATCCCCCGTGGACAGGGATGGCTACACCTTC | CASSLSPVDRDGYTF
TRBJ2-7 | NA | once | TRBV27 | TGTGCCAGCAGTTCCGGGACCCACGCTTACGAGCAGTACTTC | CASSSGTHAYEQYF
TRBJ2-7 | TRBD1 | NA | TRBV20-1 | TGCAGTGCTAGTTTGGACAGGGGACTACCCGAGCAGTACTTC | CSASLDRGLPEQYF
TRBJ2-7 | NA | NA | TRBV27 | TGTGCCAGCAGTTTATCCCAGGACTACGAGCAGTACTTC | CASSLSQDYEQYF
TRBJ2-3 | TRBD2 | NA | TRBV20-1 | TGCAGTGCTACTAGCGGGACGGGGGATACGCAGTATTTT | CSATSGTGDTQYF
TRBJ1-2 | NA | few | TRBV5-1 | TGCGCCAGCAGCTTGGATGACAGTGACTATGGCTACACCTTC | CASSLDDSDYGYTF
TRBJ2-6 | TRBD1 | few | TRBV9 | TGTGCCAGCAGTATAGGACAGGGAGGCGTCCTGACTTTC | CASSIGQGGVLTF
TRBJ2-3 | NA | NA | TRBV5-1 | TGCGCCAGCAGCTTGATGGTAGCTGAGGATACGCAGTATTTT | CASSLMVAEDTQYF
TRBJ2-7 | NA | once | TRBV27 | TGTGCCAGCAGCCCGTTTGGGCGCGAGCAGTACTTC | CASSPFGREQYF
TRBJ2-7 | TRBD2 | few | TRBV2 | TGTGCCAGCAGTGAATTCCTAGCGGGGCGCGACGAGCAGTACTTC | CASSEFLAGRDEQYF
TRBJ2-7 | TRBD2 | NA | TRBV20-1 | TGCAGTGCTAGAGTGGATCTAGCGGGAGGGCCCTACGAGCAGTACTTC | CSARVDLAGGPYEQYF
TRBJ2-7 | TRBD1 | NA | TRBV11-2 | TGTGCCAGCAGCCCCCGTAGGGGGCACTATTACGAGCAGTACTTC | CASSPRRGHYYEQYF
TRBJ2-7 | NA | NA | TRBV21-1 | TGTGCCAGCAGCAAAGACCCACCCATGTACTTC | CASSKDPPMYF
TRBJ2-4 | TRBD2 | NA | TRBV12-3/TRBV12-4 | TGTGCCAGCAGTGCCCGGGACTACGGTGGCATTCGGTACTTC | CASSARDYGGIRYF